This is a list of T cell receptor beta chains from one sample in a study of shared clonotypes between healthy human individuals. The table came from immunoSEQ multiplex PCR; TCRdb's copy has only in-frame clones and leaves some out. Of millions of clones in the sample, roughly 94% were seen once. Sequenced input: naive CD4+ T cells sorted from blood. These receptors were obtained from a man aged 18-30 years in good health. Each CDR3 is given with its conserved first and last residue. The D gene is left open where the match is weak. For some rows the clone size is stated as once, few or many, or as a class when expanded; others skip it.

>.|.|TRBV18|TRBJ2-3
CASSQEGPSTDTQYF
TGTGCCAGCTCACAGGAGGGACCTAGCACAGATACGCAGTATTTT
>.|TRBD1|TRBV30|TRBJ1-3
CAWATQGHSGNTIYF
TGTGCCTGGGCTACACAGGGGCACTCTGGAAACACCATATATTTT
>few|.|TRBV27|TRBJ2-7
CASSFGPISYEQYF
TGTGCCAGCAGTTTCGGCCCGATCTCCTACGAGCAGTACTTC
>.|TRBD1|TRBV10-3|TRBJ2-5
CAISEYRGQTQYF
TGTGCCATCAGTGAGTACAGGGGGCAGACCCAGTACTTC
>.|.|TRBV6-1|TRBJ1-6
CASSEARGRAYNSPLHF
TGTGCCAGCAGTGAAGCGAGGGGACGGGCTTATAATTCACCCCTCCACTTT
>once|.|TRBV28|TRBJ1-2
CASSSGQGWHNYGYTF
TGTGCCAGCAGTTCGGGACAAGGGTGGCATAACTATGGCTACACCTTC
>once|.|TRBV13|TRBJ2-7
CASSLGQVNYEQYF
TGTGCCAGCAGCTTAGGACAGGTAAACTACGAGCAGTACTTC
>.|.|TRBV9|TRBJ1-5
CASSADNNQPQHF
TGTGCCAGCAGCGCCGATAACAATCAGCCCCAGCATTTT
>once|.|TRBV6-1|TRBJ2-1
CASRAGPTSYEQFF
TGTGCCAGCAGAGCGGGCCCCACGTCGTATGAGCAGTTCTTC
>.|TRBD1|TRBV6-5|TRBJ2-5
CASSYSTGGLPETQYF
TGTGCCAGCAGTTACTCGACAGGGGGTCTGCCTGAGACCCAGTACTTC
>.|.|TRBV7-2|TRBJ1-5
CASSLGGGNQPQHF
TGTGCCAGCAGCTTAGGGGGAGGCAATCAGCCCCAGCATTTT
>.|.|TRBV11-3|TRBJ2-2
CASTPRANTGELFF
TGTGCCAGCACCCCGAGGGCGAACACCGGGGAGCTGTTTTTT
>once|TRBD1|TRBV5-1|TRBJ1-2
CASSPGTENYGYTF
TGCGCCAGCAGCCCCGGGACAGAGAACTATGGCTACACCTTC
>.|TRBD1|TRBV18|TRBJ1-2
CASSPDRGDYGYTF
TGTGCCAGCTCACCGGACAGGGGGGACTATGGCTACACCTTC
>.|TRBD1|TRBV7-9|TRBJ1-6
CASSSGTGYNSPLHF
TGTGCCAGCAGTTCCGGGACAGGGTATAATTCACCCCTCCACTTT
>.|TRBD1|TRBV28|TRBJ2-1
CASSATGVYNEQFF
TGTGCCAGCAGCGCCACAGGGGTCTACAATGAGCAGTTCTTC
>.|.|TRBV29-1|TRBJ1-4
CSVRATNEKLFF
TGCAGCGTCCGGGCAACTAATGAAAAACTGTTTTTT
>.|.|TRBV9|TRBJ2-7
CASSVARVGEQYF
TGTGCCAGCAGCGTCGCGAGGGTCGGGGAGCAGTACTTC
>.|TRBD1|TRBV2|TRBJ2-3
CASSPTGTDTDTQYF
TGTGCCAGCAGCCCTACCGGGACAGATACAGATACGCAGTATTTT
>.|TRBD1|TRBV6-6|TRBJ1-5
CASSYTGTGKQPQHF
TGTGCCAGCAGTTACACAGGGACAGGGAAACAGCCCCAGCATTTT
>.|.|TRBV21-1|TRBJ2-7
CASSILDRAGEQYF
TGTGCCAGCAGCATTTTGGACAGGGCGGGCGAGCAGTACTTC
>.|.|TRBV10-3|TRBJ1-1
CAISESVGELNTEAFF
TGTGCCATCAGTGAGTCTGTGGGGGAGTTGAACACTGAAGCTTTCTTT
>.|.|TRBV9|TRBJ2-7
CASSVGGGTYEQYF
TGTGCCAGCAGCGTAGGCGGCGGAACCTACGAGCAGTACTTC
>.|.|TRBV18|TRBJ1-1
CASSQGTGNTEAFF
TGTGCCAGCTCACAAGGGACGGGAAACACTGAAGCTTTCTTT
>.|.|TRBV10-1|TRBJ2-7
CASSDEWARGIGYEQYF
TGCGCCAGCAGTGACGAGTGGGCTCGCGGGATTGGGTACGAGCAGTACTTC
>.|TRBD2|TRBV6-5|TRBJ2-7
CASSLLAGPYEQYF
TGTGCCAGCAGTTTGCTAGCGGGCCCCTACGAGCAGTACTTC
>.|TRBD2|TRBV2|TRBJ2-3
CASRREGSGGAGGPLDTQYF
TGTGCCAGCAGAAGGGAAGGGTCTGGGGGAGCGGGAGGGCCGCTAGATACGCAGTATTTT
>.|.|TRBV6-5|TRBJ2-7
CASRRAKTRGEQYF
TGTGCCAGCAGACGAGCCAAAACTCGAGGGGAGCAGTACTTC
>.|.|TRBV20-1|TRBJ1-1
CSASWTAEAFF
TGCAGTGCTAGCTGGACAGCTGAAGCTTTCTTT
>.|.|TRBV28|TRBJ2-6
CATPSGTGANVLTF
TGTGCCACCCCGTCGGGGACTGGGGCCAACGTCCTGACTTTC
>.|.|TRBV10-3|TRBJ2-4
CAISDSNQGIDIQYF
TGTGCCATCAGTGATTCGAATCAGGGTATAGACATTCAGTACTTC
>.|TRBD1|TRBV29-1|TRBJ2-7
CSAIRDRSSYEQYF
TGCAGCGCTATCCGGGACAGGAGCTCCTACGAGCAGTACTTC
>.|.|TRBV5-1|TRBJ1-6
CASSLGRTGTPLHF
TGCGCCAGCAGCTTGGGCAGGACGGGGACACCCCTCCACTTT
>.|.|TRBV15|TRBJ2-7
CATSRDRGLYEQYF
TGTGCCACCAGCAGAGATAGGGGCCTCTACGAGCAGTACTTC
>.|.|TRBV18|TRBJ1-2
CASSLLRDTEFYGYTF
TGTGCCAGCTCTCTACTCCGGGACACGGAATTCTATGGCTACACCTTC
>.|TRBD2|TRBV27|TRBJ2-7
CASSLGASGSYEQYF
TGTGCCAGCAGTTTAGGGGCTAGCGGGTCCTACGAGCAGTACTTC
>.|TRBD1|TRBV11-2|TRBJ1-6
CASSLESRGRSPLHF
TGTGCCAGCAGCTTAGAGTCCAGGGGGCGTTCACCCCTCCACTTT
>.|.|TRBV18|TRBJ2-3
CASSPQNTDTQYF
TGTGCCAGCTCACCACAAAACACAGATACGCAGTATTTT
>.|TRBD1|TRBV30|TRBJ2-2
CAWSVPNPAWTGANTGELFF
TGTGCCTGGAGTGTACCTAACCCCGCCTGGACAGGAGCGAACACCGGGGAGCTGTTTTTT